One sample yielded the 21 T cell receptor beta chains listed below, sequenced in a study of graft-versus-host responses after intestinal transplantation. TCRdb keeps only in-frame clones here, not all; method: immunoSEQ multiplex PCR. Of more than 20,000 clones in the sample, approximately 85% were seen once. The source was PBMCs, collected roughly 69 weeks after intestinal transplant. The receptors come from a human patient who received an intestinal transplant, so some T cells may come from the graft donor.

The chain couples TRBV30 to TRBJ2-7; TRBD2 agrees at 13 bases. The germline V gene has CDR1 GTSNPN and CDR2 SVGIG (reference sequence). J lost 7 bases, V lost 0 bases, and 6 bases had no gene match. The CDR3 has 15 amino acids. The CDR3 sequence is CAWSVRLAGGREQYF. CDR3 DNA: TGTGCCTGGAGTGTACGACTAGCGGGAGGCAGGGAGCAGTACTTC.

This clone has a single count. The chain couples TRBV11-2 to TRBJ2-3, with D possibly matching TRBD1 (5 bases). The CDR3 covers 15 residues. Germline V CDR1 and CDR2: SGHAT, FQNNGV. The germline V and J ends were trimmed by 1 base and 4 bases, with 12 bases remaining between them. This CDR3 is CASSLGGRVSDTQYF. The CDR3 coding sequence is TGTGCCAGCAGCTTAGGGGGCAGGGTGTCAGATACGCAGTATTTT.

This rearrangement joins TRBV12-2 to TRBJ1-1. TRBV12-2 is a pseudogene segment. This CDR3 is built from 18 residues. The CDR3 loop is CARRLKEGGRGVDTEAFF. DNA of the CDR3: TGTGCACGTCGCTTAAAGGAGGGGGGCAGAGGGGTGGACACTGAAGCTTTCTTT.

This clone appeared once. V usage is TRBV5-1 and J usage is TRBJ1-1; D remains ambiguous. V was cut by 0 bases and J by 7 bases, with 4 bases left in between. The CDR3 has 11 amino acids. Per the germline V gene, CDR1 is SGHRS and CDR2 is YFSETQ. The DNA for the CDR3 is TGCGCCAGCAGCTTGGGGGTTGAAGCTTTCTTT. Translation gives CASSLGVEAFF. Together with reference TRBV5-1 and TRBJ1-1, the CDR3 gives the full variable domain: KAGVTQTPRYLIKTRGQQVTLSCSPISGHRSVSWYQQTPGQGLQFLFEYFSETQRNKGNFPGRFSGRQFSNSRSEMNVSTLELGDSALYLCASSLGVEAFFGQGTRLTVV.

J is TRBJ2-1 and V is TRBV6-5, with D perhaps assigned TRBD1 or TRBD2 (6 bases each). CDR1 MNHEY and CDR2 SVGAGI come from the germline V gene. The CDR3 runs to 16 residues. With 0 bases removed from V and 8 bases from J, the gap between germline ends came to 17 bases. DNA for the CDR3: TGTGCCAGCAGTTACTCTGGGGGGCTCCCTACGCATGAGCAGTTCTTC. Its protein product is CASSYSGGLPTHEQFF.

The chain carries TRBV27 and TRBJ2-2; D gene ambiguous. CDR1 and CDR2 (germline): MNHEY, SMNVEV (reference sequence). Trimming pared 4 bases from V and 6 bases from J, leaving 6 bases between. The CDR3 is made up of 12 amino acids. CDR3 loop: CASSWVPGELFF. CDR3 coding DNA: TGTGCCAGCAGTTGGGTTCCCGGGGAGCTGTTTTTT.

With regard to this clone: The germline gene is not matched at one end of the junction; a read error may be the cause. This chain uses TRBV18 with TRBJ2-2, with D possibly TRBD2 on 5 matching bases. This CDR3 contains 15 residues. CDR1 and CDR2 (germline): KGHSH, LQKENI. CDR3 loop: CASSPPWGSTGELLF. CDR3 sequence (DNA): TGTGCCAGCTCACCACCGTGGGGAAGCACCGGGGAGCTGCTTTTT.

The chain has TRBV5-5 and TRBJ2-3, with D possibly TRBD1 on 6 matching bases. The V end lost 4 bases, the J end lost 0 bases, and 12 bases lay between the germline ends. Germline V gene data show CDR1 as SGHKS and CDR2 as YYEKEE (reference sequence). The CDR3 totals 15 residues. The DNA for the CDR3 is TGTGCCAGCAGCCCGACAGGTCCAAGCACAGATACGCAGTATTTT. This codes for CASSPTGPSTDTQYF.

The chain combines TRBV30 with TRBJ1-5, with no clear D. V lost 1 base to trimming and J lost 1 base, with 2 bases between them. This CDR3 region has 12 residues. Germline values: CDR1 GTSNPN, CDR2 SVGIG (reference sequence). For the CDR3, the DNA is TGTGCCTGGAGTGGCAGCAATCAGCCCCAGCATTTT. The encoded protein is CAWSGSNQPQHF.

This clone appeared a single time. The genes are TRBV19 and TRBJ1-5; no reliable D call. This CDR3 is built from 12 residues. Germline CDR1 LNHDA, CDR2 SQIVND (reference sequence). V gave up 7 bases and J gave up 7 bases, with 11 bases separating them. The CDR3 coding sequence is TGTGCCAGTACTAAGGACTACCAGCCCCAGCATTTT. It codes for CASTKDYQPQHF.

This sequence joins TRBV14 and TRBJ2-2, with D perhaps TRBD1 (8 bases). V lost 6 bases and J lost 3, with 14 bases in between. The CDR3 runs to 15 residues. Germline CDR1 SGHDN, CDR2 FVKESK. This CDR3 is CASSLQGGYTGELFF. Here the CDR3 DNA reads TGTGCCAGCAGTCTACAGGGGGGGTACACCGGGGAGCTGTTTTTT.

The rearrangement uses TRBV5-6 and TRBJ1-5; TRBD1 is a possible D gene (6 bases). The CDR3 consists of 14 residues. CDR1 and CDR2 from the germline V gene are SGHDT and YYEEEE. V shed 0 bases and J shed 6 bases, with 10 bases lying between them. CDR3 bases: TGTGCCAGCAGCTTGGCAGGGGTGCGTCAGCCCCAGCATTTT. Its protein product is CASSLAGVRQPQHF.

The CDR3 sequence is CASSDGSGANVLTF. CDR3 bases: TGTGCCAGTAGTGATGGATCTGGGGCCAACGTCCTGACTTTC. The chain is built from TRBV19 and TRBJ2-6; no reliable D call. V was clipped by 5 bases and J by 1 base, with 6 bases between them. The CDR3 extends over 14 amino acids. CDR1 is LNHDA and CDR2 is SQIVND in the germline V gene (reference sequence).

V gene TRBV7-9 combines with J gene TRBJ2-3; D is uncertain. The V end lost 0 bases, the J end lost 2 bases, and 6 bases lay between the germline ends. The CDR3 length is 14 residues. In germline, CDR1 is SEHNR, CDR2 FQNEAQ (reference sequence). This CDR3 is CASSLALNTDTQYF. CDR3 DNA sequence: TGTGCCAGCAGCTTAGCCCTTAACACAGATACGCAGTATTTT.

The CDR3 DNA sequence: TGTGCTAGTGGTTTGAGGTTAGAGTTCACAGATACGCAGTATTTT. Translating it yields CASGLRLEFTDTQYF. This chain links TRBV12-5 with TRBJ2-3; D is unclear. Between the trimmed V and J ends, which lost 2 bases and 2 bases, there was a span of 11 bases. Germline assignment: CDR1 LGHNT and CDR2 FRNRAP. The CDR3 is 15 amino acids.

This clone was recorded only once. The chain uses TRBV9 and TRBJ2-1; D not resolved. The V gene's germline CDR1 is SGDLS and CDR2 YYNGEE. CDR3 length: 15 amino acids. V was pared by 0 bases and J by 0 bases, with 7 bases between. CDR3 DNA: TGTGCCAGCAGCGTAGGGTCGAGCTCCTACAATGAGCAGTTCTTC. It codes for CASSVGSSSYNEQFF. The variable domain in full, completed from reference TRBV9 and TRBJ2-1, reads DSGVTQTPKHLITATGQRVTLRCSPRSGDLSVYWYQQSLDQGLQFLIQYYNGEERAKGNILERFSAQQFPDLHSELNLSSLELGDSALYFCASSVGSSSYNEQFFGPGTRLTVL.

This clone was seen a single time. The rearrangement uses TRBV5-6 and TRBJ1-2; D ambiguous. This CDR3 has 14 residues. V gave up 1 base and J gave up 3 bases, with 10 bases separating them. The germline gives CDR1 SGHDT, CDR2 YYEEEE. The CDR3 DNA reads TGTGCCAGCAGCTTGACGGGCGGCTACTATGGCTACACCTTC. Amino acid sequence: CASSLTGGYYGYTF.

V usage is TRBV5-1 and J usage is TRBJ1-1, with a weak D call TRBD1 (6 bases). V was shortened by 1 base and J by 3 bases, with 19 bases between the two germline ends. The CDR3 runs 17 residues. The V gene's germline CDR1 is SGHRS and CDR2 YFSETQ. The CDR3 region is CASSLNVRGLVDTEAFF. Written as DNA, the CDR3 is TGCGCCAGCAGCTTGAACGTCCGGGGGCTGGTGGACACTGAAGCTTTCTTT.

This chain uses TRBV4-2 with TRBJ2-5, with D perhaps matching TRBD2 (5 bases). Germline V CDR1 and CDR2: LGHNA, YNFKEQ. The CDR3 runs to 15 residues. Between the trimmed V and J ends, which lost 0 bases and 0 bases, there was a span of 8 bases. CDR3 sequence (DNA): TGTGCCAGCAGCCAAGATCCCGGGGACCAAGAGACCCAGTACTTC. Translated, it gives CASSQDPGDQETQYF.

The chain recombines TRBV27 with TRBJ2-7; possible D gene TRBD2, 5 bases. V lost 3 bases, J lost 1 base, and 7 bases lay in between. Germline V gives CDR1 MNHEY, CDR2 SMNVEV (reference sequence). CDR3 length equals 13 residues. The CDR3 region is CASSFSGSYEQYF. As DNA, the CDR3 is TGTGCCAGCAGTTTCTCGGGATCCTACGAGCAGTACTTC.

The chain carries TRBV6-4 and TRBJ2-7, with a tentative D call TRBD1 (5 bases). Germline V gene lookup returns CDR1 MRHNA and CDR2 SNTAGT. This CDR3 is 20 amino acids long. Trimming stripped 4 bases from V and 4 bases from J, with 32 bases between. The chain's CDR3 is CASSVPLGLSPYPLLYEQYF. The CDR3 DNA reads TGTGCCAGCAGTGTTCCCCTGGGGCTTTCTCCCTATCCGCTTCTTTACGAGCAGTACTTC.